The rows below give T cell receptor beta chains drawn from one sample of a study of beta chain features in type 1 diabetes. The assay was immunoSEQ multiplex PCR, and TCRdb's table has in-frame clones only and misses some. The table records 40,000 to 65,000 clones, about three fifths of them present only once. The sequencing sample was made of stem cell memory CD4+ T cells from blood. These TCRs come from a woman aged 25 to 45 with type 1 diabetes. The CDR3 runs from the conserved cysteine through the conserved F or W. The D gene is left open where the match is weak. Clone size, where shown, is once, few, many, or a class for clones that have expanded.

d_gene: -; j_gene: TRBJ2-7; abundance: -; v_gene: TRBV30; CDR3aa: CAWIRRGSSYEQYF; CDR3nt: TGTGCCTGGATTAGACGGGGGAGCTCCTACGAGCAGTACTTC
d_gene: -; j_gene: TRBJ1-1; abundance: -; v_gene: TRBV7-8; CDR3aa: CASSLVQGDTEAFF; CDR3nt: TGTGCCAGCAGCTTAGTACAGGGCGACACTGAAGCTTTCTTT
d_gene: -; j_gene: TRBJ1-1; abundance: -; v_gene: TRBV6-5; CDR3aa: CASSQLVDTEAFF; CDR3nt: TGTGCCAGCAGTCAACTGGTGGACACTGAAGCTTTCTTT
d_gene: -; j_gene: TRBJ2-2; abundance: -; v_gene: TRBV7-3; CDR3aa: CASSLSLGTGELFF; CDR3nt: TGTGCCAGCAGCTTAAGTCTAGGCACCGGGGAGCTGTTTTTT
d_gene: TRBD1; j_gene: TRBJ1-1; abundance: -; v_gene: TRBV9; CDR3aa: CASSVGDRQGPNTEAFF; CDR3nt: TGTGCCAGCAGCGTTGGGGATCGACAGGGCCCGAACACTGAAGCTTTCTTT
d_gene: -; j_gene: TRBJ1-1; abundance: once; v_gene: TRBV9; CDR3aa: CASSVGYGGYTEAFF; CDR3nt: TGTGCCAGCAGCGTAGGATATGGAGGCTACACTGAAGCTTTCTTT
d_gene: -; j_gene: TRBJ1-2; abundance: few; v_gene: TRBV4-1; CDR3aa: CASSQVPDYNYGYTF; CDR3nt: TGCGCCAGCAGCCAAGTCCCAGACTATAACTATGGCTACACCTTC
d_gene: -; j_gene: TRBJ2-2; abundance: few; v_gene: TRBV30; CDR3aa: CAWSKKGDVAGELFF; CDR3nt: TGTGCCTGGAGTAAGAAGGGGGATGTTGCCGGGGAGCTGTTTTTT
d_gene: -; j_gene: TRBJ2-7; abundance: -; v_gene: TRBV19; CDR3aa: CASSVGTITYEQYF; CDR3nt: TGTGCCAGTAGTGTCGGGACAATTACCTACGAGCAGTACTTC
d_gene: -; j_gene: TRBJ2-6; abundance: few; v_gene: TRBV7-9; CDR3aa: CASSNPQGHLSGANVLTF; CDR3nt: TGTGCCAGCAGCAACCCCCAGGGACACCTTTCTGGGGCCAACGTCCTGACTTTC
d_gene: -; j_gene: TRBJ1-4; abundance: -; v_gene: TRBV28; CDR3aa: CASSPPGGRGEKLFF; CDR3nt: TGTGCCAGCAGCCCACCGGGGGGCCGTGGTGAAAAACTGTTTTTT
d_gene: TRBD1; j_gene: TRBJ1-5; abundance: -; v_gene: TRBV30; CDR3aa: CAWTDRGNQPQHF; CDR3nt: TGTGCCTGGACGGACAGGGGCAATCAGCCCCAGCATTTT
d_gene: -; j_gene: TRBJ1-2; abundance: once; v_gene: TRBV6-1; CDR3aa: CAGQNLNRAAGYTF; CDR3nt: TGTGCCGGCCAAAACCTAAACAGGGCTGCTGGCTACACCTTC
d_gene: -; j_gene: TRBJ1-5; abundance: -; v_gene: TRBV15; CDR3aa: CATSSLSNQPQHF; CDR3nt: TGTGCCACCAGCTCTCTGAGCAATCAGCCCCAGCATTTT
d_gene: -; j_gene: TRBJ2-7; abundance: -; v_gene: TRBV6-1; CDR3aa: CASSETGQTYEQYF; CDR3nt: TGTGCCAGCAGTGAGACAGGTCAGACCTACGAGCAGTACTTC
d_gene: -; j_gene: TRBJ1-4; abundance: few; v_gene: TRBV4-2; CDR3aa: CASSQEEGKWTNEKLFF; CDR3nt: TGTGCCAGCAGCCAAGAAGAGGGAAAGTGGACTAATGAAAAACTGTTTTTT
d_gene: TRBD2; j_gene: TRBJ2-3; abundance: -; v_gene: TRBV9; CDR3aa: CASDESGSGTDTQYF; CDR3nt: TGTGCCAGCGATGAAAGCGGGAGTGGGACAGATACGCAGTATTTT
d_gene: TRBD2; j_gene: TRBJ2-5; abundance: -; v_gene: TRBV30; CDR3aa: CAWAGLARETQYF; CDR3nt: TGTGCCTGGGCGGGACTAGCGAGGGAGACCCAGTACTTC
d_gene: TRBD1; j_gene: TRBJ2-7; abundance: -; v_gene: TRBV5-4; CDR3aa: CASSDAGTGLKQQYF; CDR3nt: TGTGCCAGCAGCGACGCCGGGACAGGACTAAAACAGCAGTACTTC
d_gene: -; j_gene: TRBJ2-7; abundance: -; v_gene: TRBV29-1; CDR3aa: CSVEDSITYEQYF; CDR3nt: TGCAGCGTTGAGGATAGCATTACCTACGAGCAGTACTTC
d_gene: TRBD1; j_gene: TRBJ2-7; abundance: -; v_gene: TRBV5-1; CDR3aa: CASSLGQGGEQYF; CDR3nt: TGCGCCAGCAGCCTTGGACAGGGCGGGGAGCAGTACTTC
d_gene: -; j_gene: TRBJ2-7; abundance: once; v_gene: TRBV28; CDR3aa: CASSLAGYEQYF; CDR3nt: TGTGCCAGCAGTTTGGCGGGCTACGAGCAGTACTTC
d_gene: -; j_gene: TRBJ2-3; abundance: -; v_gene: TRBV14; CDR3aa: CASSLTPGHSMHTDTQYF; CDR3nt: TGTGCCAGCAGCCTAACACCGGGACACTCAATGCACACAGATACGCAGTATTTT
d_gene: -; j_gene: TRBJ1-1; abundance: few; v_gene: TRBV7-9; CDR3aa: CASSPTSQGPTEAFF; CDR3nt: TGTGCCAGCAGCCCTACCAGCCAGGGCCCCACTGAAGCTTTCTTT
d_gene: -; j_gene: TRBJ2-1; abundance: -; v_gene: TRBV4-1; CDR3aa: CASSQEWRYNEQFF; CDR3nt: TGCGCCAGCAGCCAAGAGTGGCGGTACAATGAGCAGTTCTTC
d_gene: TRBD1; j_gene: TRBJ2-6; abundance: -; v_gene: TRBV9; CDR3aa: CASSAFSGQEFSGANVLTF; CDR3nt: TGTGCCAGCAGCGCTTTCTCGGGACAGGAATTCTCTGGGGCCAACGTCCTGACTTTC
d_gene: -; j_gene: TRBJ2-6; abundance: few; v_gene: TRBV10-3; CDR3aa: CAAGAGANVLTF; CDR3nt: TGTGCAGCAGGGGCCGGGGCCAACGTCCTGACTTTC
d_gene: -; j_gene: TRBJ1-1; abundance: -; v_gene: TRBV27; CDR3aa: CASSFWGENTEAFF; CDR3nt: TGTGCCAGCAGTTTCTGGGGAGAGAACACTGAAGCTTTCTTT
d_gene: -; j_gene: TRBJ2-7; abundance: -; v_gene: TRBV7-3; CDR3aa: CASSSSGSYEQYF; CDR3nt: TGTGCCAGCAGTTCGTCGGGCTCCTACGAGCAGTACTTC
d_gene: TRBD1; j_gene: TRBJ2-7; abundance: few; v_gene: TRBV19; CDR3aa: CASSRDRVTDEQYF; CDR3nt: TGTGCCAGTAGCCGGGACAGGGTGACGGACGAGCAGTACTTC
d_gene: TRBD1; j_gene: TRBJ2-7; abundance: -; v_gene: TRBV28; CDR3aa: CASSFGQGYEQYF; CDR3nt: TGTGCCAGCAGTTTTGGACAGGGTTACGAGCAGTACTTC
d_gene: -; j_gene: TRBJ1-1; abundance: few; v_gene: TRBV9; CDR3aa: CASSPLRETLF; CDR3nt: TGTGCCAGCAGCCCCCTCCGGGAGACGTTATTT
d_gene: -; j_gene: TRBJ2-2; abundance: -; v_gene: TRBV11-3; CDR3aa: CASSLVYTGELFF; CDR3nt: TGTGCCAGCAGCTTAGTATACACCGGGGAGCTGTTTTTT
d_gene: TRBD2; j_gene: TRBJ2-2; abundance: few; v_gene: TRBV7-2; CDR3aa: CASSLEASSGRYGELFF; CDR3nt: TGTGCCAGCAGCTTAGAGGCGTCTAGCGGGAGATACGGGGAGCTGTTTTTT
d_gene: -; j_gene: TRBJ1-1; abundance: -; v_gene: TRBV6-5; CDR3aa: CASSRLGGGTEAFF; CDR3nt: TGTGCCAGCAGCCGGCTTGGGGGGGGGACTGAAGCTTTCTTT
d_gene: -; j_gene: TRBJ1-4; abundance: -; v_gene: TRBV28; CDR3aa: CASRQTANEKLFF; CDR3nt: TGTGCCAGCCGACAAACGGCAAATGAAAAACTGTTTTTT
d_gene: TRBD1; j_gene: TRBJ2-1; abundance: -; v_gene: TRBV4-1; CDR3aa: CASSQEVTGGGLNEQFF; CDR3nt: TGCGCCAGCAGCCAAGAGGTGACAGGGGGGGGGCTCAATGAGCAGTTCTTC
d_gene: -; j_gene: TRBJ2-1; abundance: -; v_gene: TRBV7-9; CDR3aa: CASLRERYNEQFF; CDR3nt: TGTGCCAGCCTCCGGGAGAGGTACAATGAGCAGTTCTTC
d_gene: -; j_gene: TRBJ2-7; abundance: few; v_gene: TRBV6-5; CDR3aa: CASSQGSEQYF; CDR3nt: TGTGCCAGCAGTCAGGGGAGCGAGCAGTACTTC
d_gene: TRBD1; j_gene: TRBJ2-1; abundance: -; v_gene: TRBV18; CDR3aa: CASSPPRGGDSNEQFF; CDR3nt: TGTGCCAGCTCACCACCTCGAGGGGGCGATTCCAATGAGCAGTTCTTC
d_gene: TRBD1; j_gene: TRBJ2-3; abundance: -; v_gene: TRBV5-1; CDR3aa: CASSRGQGPRTDTQYF; CDR3nt: TGCGCCAGCAGCAGGGGACAGGGGCCCCGCACAGATACGCAGTATTTT
d_gene: -; j_gene: TRBJ2-3; abundance: few; v_gene: TRBV7-2; CDR3aa: CASSLDTGTDTQYF; CDR3nt: TGTGCCAGCAGCTTAGACACAGGCACAGATACGCAGTATTTT
d_gene: TRBD2; j_gene: TRBJ2-1; abundance: -; v_gene: TRBV5-1; CDR3aa: CASSSPGLGVEQFF; CDR3nt: TGCGCCAGCAGCTCGCCGGGACTAGGCGTTGAGCAGTTCTTC
d_gene: -; j_gene: TRBJ2-2; abundance: few; v_gene: TRBV10-3; CDR3aa: CAISDTTNTGELFF; CDR3nt: TGTGCCATCAGTGACACAACGAACACCGGGGAGCTGTTTTTT
d_gene: -; j_gene: TRBJ1-3; abundance: -; v_gene: TRBV30; CDR3aa: CAWSVQARGRQWSGNTIYF; CDR3nt: TGTGCCTGGAGTGTACAGGCCAGGGGCCGCCAGTGGTCTGGAAACACCATATATTTT
d_gene: TRBD2; j_gene: TRBJ2-1; abundance: -; v_gene: TRBV5-1; CDR3aa: CASSLEGLAYNEQFF; CDR3nt: TGCGCCAGCAGCTTGGAGGGACTAGCCTACAATGAGCAGTTCTTC
d_gene: TRBD2; j_gene: TRBJ2-1; abundance: -; v_gene: TRBV7-3; CDR3aa: CASSLQLAGGPYNEQFF; CDR3nt: TGTGCCAGCAGCTTACAACTAGCGGGAGGGCCTTACAATGAGCAGTTCTTC
d_gene: TRBD2; j_gene: TRBJ2-7; abundance: -; v_gene: TRBV7-3; CDR3aa: CASSLEAGRSYEQYF; CDR3nt: TGTGCCAGCAGCTTAGAAGCGGGGCGCTCCTACGAGCAGTACTTC
d_gene: -; j_gene: TRBJ2-3; abundance: -; v_gene: TRBV11-2; CDR3aa: CASSLDPFAGIRDTQYF; CDR3nt: TGTGCCAGCAGCTTAGATCCCTTTGCGGGAATCAGAGATACGCAGTATTTT
d_gene: TRBD2; j_gene: TRBJ2-1; abundance: -; v_gene: TRBV4-1; CDR3aa: CASSQDLETSGSYNEQFF; CDR3nt: TGCGCCAGCAGCCAAGACCTAGAGACTAGCGGCTCCTACAATGAGCAGTTCTTC
d_gene: TRBD1; j_gene: TRBJ1-2; abundance: -; v_gene: TRBV5-1; CDR3aa: CASSPDRVDGYTF; CDR3nt: TGCGCCAGCAGCCCGGACAGGGTGGACGGCTACACCTTC
d_gene: -; j_gene: TRBJ2-3; abundance: -; v_gene: TRBV7-9; CDR3aa: CASSLPSLDWDVDTQYF; CDR3nt: TGTGCCAGCAGCTTACCCTCACTAGATTGGGATGTAGATACGCAGTATTTT
d_gene: -; j_gene: TRBJ1-3; abundance: -; v_gene: TRBV30; CDR3aa: CAWSEDSSGNTIYF; CDR3nt: TGTGCCTGGAGTGAGGACAGCTCTGGAAACACCATATATTTT
d_gene: -; j_gene: TRBJ2-3; abundance: -; v_gene: TRBV29-1; CDR3aa: CSLQGSADTQYF; CDR3nt: TGCAGTTTACAGGGTAGCGCAGATACGCAGTATTTT
d_gene: -; j_gene: TRBJ1-1; abundance: once; v_gene: TRBV28; CDR3aa: CASSSRQGGTEAFF; CDR3nt: TGTGCCAGCAGTTCAAGGCAGGGTGGGACTGAAGCTTTCTTT
d_gene: -; j_gene: TRBJ2-3; abundance: -; v_gene: TRBV19; CDR3aa: CASSISTGSTDTQYF; CDR3nt: TGTGCCAGTAGTATAAGCACGGGAAGCACAGATACGCAGTATTTT